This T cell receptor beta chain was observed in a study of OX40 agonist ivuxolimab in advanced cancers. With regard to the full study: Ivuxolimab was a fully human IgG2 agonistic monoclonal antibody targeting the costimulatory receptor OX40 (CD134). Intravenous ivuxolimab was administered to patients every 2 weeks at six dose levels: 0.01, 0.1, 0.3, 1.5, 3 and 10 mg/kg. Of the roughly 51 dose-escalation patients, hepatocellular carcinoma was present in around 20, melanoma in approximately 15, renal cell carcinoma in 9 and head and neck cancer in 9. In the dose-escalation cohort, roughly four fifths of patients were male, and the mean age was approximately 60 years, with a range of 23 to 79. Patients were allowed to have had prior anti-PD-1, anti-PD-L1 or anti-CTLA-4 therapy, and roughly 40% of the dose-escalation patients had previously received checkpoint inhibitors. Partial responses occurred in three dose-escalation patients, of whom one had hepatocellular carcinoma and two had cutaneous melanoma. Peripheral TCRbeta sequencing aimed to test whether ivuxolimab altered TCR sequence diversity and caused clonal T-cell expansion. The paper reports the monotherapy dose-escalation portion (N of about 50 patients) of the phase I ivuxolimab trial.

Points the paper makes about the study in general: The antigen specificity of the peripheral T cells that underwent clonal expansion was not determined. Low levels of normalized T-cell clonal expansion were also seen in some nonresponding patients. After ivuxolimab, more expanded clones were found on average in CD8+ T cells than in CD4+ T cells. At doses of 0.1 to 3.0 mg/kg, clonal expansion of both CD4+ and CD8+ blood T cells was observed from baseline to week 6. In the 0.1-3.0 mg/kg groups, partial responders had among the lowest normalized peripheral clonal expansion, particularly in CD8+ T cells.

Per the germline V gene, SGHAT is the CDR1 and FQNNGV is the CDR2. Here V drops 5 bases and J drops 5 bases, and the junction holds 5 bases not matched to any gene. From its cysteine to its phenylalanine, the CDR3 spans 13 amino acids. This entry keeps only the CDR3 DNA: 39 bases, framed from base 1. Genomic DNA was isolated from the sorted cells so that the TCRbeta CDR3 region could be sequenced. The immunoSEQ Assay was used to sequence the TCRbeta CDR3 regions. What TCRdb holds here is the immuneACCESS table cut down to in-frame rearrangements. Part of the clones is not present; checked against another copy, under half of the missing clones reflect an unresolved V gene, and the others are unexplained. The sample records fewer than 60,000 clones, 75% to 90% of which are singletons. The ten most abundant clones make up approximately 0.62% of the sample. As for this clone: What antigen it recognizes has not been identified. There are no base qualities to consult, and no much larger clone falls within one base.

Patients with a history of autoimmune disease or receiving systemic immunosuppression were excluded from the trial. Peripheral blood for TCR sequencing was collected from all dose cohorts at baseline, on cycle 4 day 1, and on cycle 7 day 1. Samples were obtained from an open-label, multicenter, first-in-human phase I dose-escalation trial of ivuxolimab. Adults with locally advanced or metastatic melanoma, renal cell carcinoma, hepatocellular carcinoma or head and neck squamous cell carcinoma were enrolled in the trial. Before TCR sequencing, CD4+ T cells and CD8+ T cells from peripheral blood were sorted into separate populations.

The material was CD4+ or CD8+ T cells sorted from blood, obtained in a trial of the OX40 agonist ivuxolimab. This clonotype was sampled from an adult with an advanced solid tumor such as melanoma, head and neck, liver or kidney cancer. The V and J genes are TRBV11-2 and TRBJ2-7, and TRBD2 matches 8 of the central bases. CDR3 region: CASSPAGGDEQYF. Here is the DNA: TGTGCCAGCAGCCCGGCGGGGGGCGACGAGCAGTACTTC.